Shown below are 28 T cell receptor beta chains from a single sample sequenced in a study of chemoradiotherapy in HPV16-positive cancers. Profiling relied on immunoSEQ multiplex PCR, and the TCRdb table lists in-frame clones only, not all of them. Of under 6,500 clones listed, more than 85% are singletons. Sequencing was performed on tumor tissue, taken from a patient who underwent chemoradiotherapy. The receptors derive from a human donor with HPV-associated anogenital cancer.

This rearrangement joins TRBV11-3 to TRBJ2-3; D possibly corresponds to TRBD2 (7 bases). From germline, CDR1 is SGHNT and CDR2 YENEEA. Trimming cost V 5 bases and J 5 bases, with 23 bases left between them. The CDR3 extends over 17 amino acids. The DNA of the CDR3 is TGTGCCAGCAGCGACGGACAGCTGGGGGGGGGTAGAGATACGCAGTATTTT. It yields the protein CASSDGQLGGGRDTQYF.

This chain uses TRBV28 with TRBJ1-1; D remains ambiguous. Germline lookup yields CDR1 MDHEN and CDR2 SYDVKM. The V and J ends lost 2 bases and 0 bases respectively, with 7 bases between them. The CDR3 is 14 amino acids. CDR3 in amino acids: CASSLRAMNTEAFF. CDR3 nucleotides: TGTGCCAGCAGTTTACGGGCTATGAACACTGAAGCTTTCTTT.

Here the CDR3 reads CASSQGFYGYTF. CDR3 coding DNA: TGTGCCAGCTCACAGGGATTCTATGGCTACACCTTC. V and J are TRBV18 and TRBJ1-2; D gene ambiguous. Germline lookup yields CDR1 KGHSH and CDR2 LQKENI. This CDR3 region has 12 residues. V lost 4 bases, J lost 4 bases, and 7 bases lay in between.

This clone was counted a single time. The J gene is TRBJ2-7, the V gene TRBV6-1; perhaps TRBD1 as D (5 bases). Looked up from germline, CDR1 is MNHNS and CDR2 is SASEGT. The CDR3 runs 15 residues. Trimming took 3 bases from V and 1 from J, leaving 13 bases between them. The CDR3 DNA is TGTGCCAGCAGTGACCTCCAGGGATCGTCCTACGAGCAGTACTTC. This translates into CASSDLQGSSYEQYF.

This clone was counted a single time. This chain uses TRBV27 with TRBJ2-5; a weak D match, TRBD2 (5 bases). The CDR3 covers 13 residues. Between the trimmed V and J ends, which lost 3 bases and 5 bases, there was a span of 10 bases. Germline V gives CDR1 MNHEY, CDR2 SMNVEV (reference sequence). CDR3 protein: CASSFRPGETQYF. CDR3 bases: TGTGCCAGCAGTTTCCGCCCGGGGGAGACCCAGTACTTC.

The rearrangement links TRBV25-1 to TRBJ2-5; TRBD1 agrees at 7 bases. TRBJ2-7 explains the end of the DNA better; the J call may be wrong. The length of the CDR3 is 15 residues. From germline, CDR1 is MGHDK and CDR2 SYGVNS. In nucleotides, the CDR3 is TGTGCCAGCAGTGGGAGGACAGGTCTCGCCTACGAGCAGTACTTC. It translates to CASSGRTGLAYEQYF.

CDR3 protein: CASSSRDRESSPLHF. CDR3 coding DNA: TGTGCCAGCAGTTCCCGAGACAGGGAGAGCTCACCCCTCCACTTT. This chain connects TRBV28 to TRBJ1-6, with TRBD1 matching over 7 bases. V gave up 4 bases and J gave up 10 bases; unmatched junction bases: 10. Germline CDR1 MDHEN, CDR2 SYDVKM. This CDR3 is built from 15 residues.

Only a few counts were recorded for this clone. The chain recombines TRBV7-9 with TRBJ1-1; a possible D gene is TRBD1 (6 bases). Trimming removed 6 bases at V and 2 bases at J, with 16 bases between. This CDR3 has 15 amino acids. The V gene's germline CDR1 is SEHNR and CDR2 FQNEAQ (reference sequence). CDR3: CASSLRPTGNTEAFF. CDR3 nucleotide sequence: TGTGCCAGCAGTCTTCGTCCGACAGGAAACACTGAAGCTTTCTTT.

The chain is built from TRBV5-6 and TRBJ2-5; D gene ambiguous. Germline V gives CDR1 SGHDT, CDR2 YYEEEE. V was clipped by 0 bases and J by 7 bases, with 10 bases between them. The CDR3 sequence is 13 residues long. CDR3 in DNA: TGTGCCAGCAGCTTGGGACTCACGGGGACCCAGTACTTC. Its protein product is CASSLGLTGTQYF.

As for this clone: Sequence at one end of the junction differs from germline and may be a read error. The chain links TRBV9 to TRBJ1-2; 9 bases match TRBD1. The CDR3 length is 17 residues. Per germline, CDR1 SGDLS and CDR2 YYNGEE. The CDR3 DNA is TGTGTCAGCAGCCCGGGGACAGGGCGCCTTTTAAACTATGGCTACACCTTC. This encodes CVSSPGTGRLLNYGYTF. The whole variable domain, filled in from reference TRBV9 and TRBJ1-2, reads DSGVTQTPKHLITATGQRVTLRCSPRSGDLSVYWYQQSLDQGLQFLIQYYNGEERAKGNILERFSAQQFPDLHSELNLSSLELGDSALYFCVSSPGTGRLLNYGYTFGSGTRLTVV.

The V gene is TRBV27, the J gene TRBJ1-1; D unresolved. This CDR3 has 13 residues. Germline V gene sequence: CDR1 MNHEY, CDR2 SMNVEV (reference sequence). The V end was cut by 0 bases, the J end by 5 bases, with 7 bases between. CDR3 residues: CASSLSGQTEAFF. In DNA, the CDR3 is TGTGCCAGCAGTTTATCAGGGCAGACTGAAGCTTTCTTT.

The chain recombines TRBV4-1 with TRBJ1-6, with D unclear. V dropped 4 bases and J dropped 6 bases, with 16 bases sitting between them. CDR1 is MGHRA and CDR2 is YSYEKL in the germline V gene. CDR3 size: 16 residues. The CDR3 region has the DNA TGCGCCAGCAGCCTCGCGACACTGACCCGTAATTCACCCCTCCACTTT. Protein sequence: CASSLATLTRNSPLHF.

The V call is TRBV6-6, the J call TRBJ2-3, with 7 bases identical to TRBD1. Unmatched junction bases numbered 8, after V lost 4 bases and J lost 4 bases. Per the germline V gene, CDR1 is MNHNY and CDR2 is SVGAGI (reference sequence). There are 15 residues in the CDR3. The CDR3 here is CASSSSGQTSDTQYF. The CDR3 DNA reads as TGTGCCAGCAGTTCCTCGGGACAGACGTCAGATACGCAGTATTTT.

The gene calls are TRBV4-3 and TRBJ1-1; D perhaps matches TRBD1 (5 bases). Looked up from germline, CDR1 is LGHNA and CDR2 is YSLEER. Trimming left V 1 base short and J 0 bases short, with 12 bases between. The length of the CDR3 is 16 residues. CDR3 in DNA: TGCGCCAGCAGCCAAGGGGATGACAGCATGAACACTGAAGCTTTCTTT. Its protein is CASSQGDDSMNTEAFF.

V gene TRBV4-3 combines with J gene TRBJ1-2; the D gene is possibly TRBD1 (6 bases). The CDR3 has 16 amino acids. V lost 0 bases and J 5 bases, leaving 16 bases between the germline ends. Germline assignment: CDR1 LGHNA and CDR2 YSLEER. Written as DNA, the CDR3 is TGCGCCAGCAGCCAAGAACTTCGGGGGGCATGGTATGGCTACACCTTC. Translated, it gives CASSQELRGAWYGYTF.

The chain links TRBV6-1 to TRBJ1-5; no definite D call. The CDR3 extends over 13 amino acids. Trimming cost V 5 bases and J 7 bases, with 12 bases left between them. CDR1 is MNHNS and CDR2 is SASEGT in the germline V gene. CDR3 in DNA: TGTGCCAGCAGTCGACTCATGGGGCAGCCCCAGCATTTT. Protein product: CASSRLMGQPQHF.

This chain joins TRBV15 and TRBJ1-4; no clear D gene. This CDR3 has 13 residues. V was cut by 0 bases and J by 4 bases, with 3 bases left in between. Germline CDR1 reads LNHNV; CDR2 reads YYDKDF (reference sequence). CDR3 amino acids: CATSRDSNEKLFF. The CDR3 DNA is TGTGCCACCAGCAGAGATAGTAATGAAAAACTGTTTTTT.

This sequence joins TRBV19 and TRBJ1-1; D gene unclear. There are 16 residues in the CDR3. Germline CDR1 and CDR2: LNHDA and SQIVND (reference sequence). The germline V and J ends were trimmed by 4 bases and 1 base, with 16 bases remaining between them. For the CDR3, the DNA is TGTGCCAGTAGTAAGGGAGGTCGGACCACGAACACTGAAGCTTTCTTT. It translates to CASSKGGRTTNTEAFF.

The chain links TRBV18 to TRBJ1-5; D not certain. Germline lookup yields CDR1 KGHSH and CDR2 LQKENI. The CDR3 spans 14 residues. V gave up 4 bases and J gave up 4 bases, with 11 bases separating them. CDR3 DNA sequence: TGTGCCAGCTCACTTTCTAAATCAAATCAGCCCCAGCATTTT. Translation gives CASSLSKSNQPQHF.

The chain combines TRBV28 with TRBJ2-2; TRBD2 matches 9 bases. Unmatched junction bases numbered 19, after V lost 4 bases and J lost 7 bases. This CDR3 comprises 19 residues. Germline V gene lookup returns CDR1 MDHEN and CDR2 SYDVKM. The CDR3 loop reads CASSSPKTMVAGAGGELFF. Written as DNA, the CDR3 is TGTGCCAGCAGTTCCCCAAAGACTATGGTAGCGGGAGCCGGCGGGGAGCTGTTTTTT.

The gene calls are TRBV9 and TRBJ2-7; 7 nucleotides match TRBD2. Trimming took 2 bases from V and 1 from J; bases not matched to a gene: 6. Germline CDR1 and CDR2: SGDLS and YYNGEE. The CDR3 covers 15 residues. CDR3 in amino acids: CASSVTSGGSYEQYF. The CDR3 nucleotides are TGTGCCAGCAGCGTTACTTCGGGGGGTTCCTACGAGCAGTACTTC.

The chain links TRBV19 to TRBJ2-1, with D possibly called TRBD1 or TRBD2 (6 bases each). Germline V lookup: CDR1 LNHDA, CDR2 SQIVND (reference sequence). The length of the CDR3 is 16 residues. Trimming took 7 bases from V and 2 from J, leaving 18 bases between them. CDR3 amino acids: CASTFSGGAPYNEQFF. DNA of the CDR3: TGTGCCAGTACTTTTTCCGGGGGCGCCCCCTACAATGAGCAGTTCTTC. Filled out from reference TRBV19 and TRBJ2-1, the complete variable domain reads DGGITQSPKYLFRKEGQNVTLSCEQNLNHDAMYWYRQDPGQGLRLIYYSQIVNDFQKGDIAEGYSVSREKKESFPLTVTSAQKNPTAFYLCASTFSGGAPYNEQFFGPGTRLTVL.

The CDR3 nucleotides read TGTGCCAGTAGTATAGATCGCTTTGTGAAGCAGTACTTC. Protein product: CASSIDRFVKQYF. This chain connects TRBV19 to TRBJ2-7; D is unresolved. The V gene's germline CDR1 is LNHDA and CDR2 SQIVND (reference sequence). This CDR3 comprises 13 residues. Between the trimmed V and J ends, which lost 0 bases and 8 bases, there was a span of 11 bases.

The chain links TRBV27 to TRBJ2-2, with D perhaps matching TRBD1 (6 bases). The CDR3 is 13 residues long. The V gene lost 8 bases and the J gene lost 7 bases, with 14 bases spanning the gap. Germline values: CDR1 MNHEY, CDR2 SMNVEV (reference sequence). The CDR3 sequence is CASGWTAVGELFF. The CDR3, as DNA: TGTGCCAGCGGCTGGACAGCTGTCGGGGAGCTGTTTTTT.

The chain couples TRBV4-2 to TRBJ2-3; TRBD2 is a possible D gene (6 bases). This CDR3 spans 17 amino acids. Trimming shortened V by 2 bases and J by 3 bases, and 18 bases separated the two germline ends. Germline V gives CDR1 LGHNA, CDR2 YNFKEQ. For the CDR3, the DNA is TGTGCCAGCAGCCAAAAGGAGGGTGGGGGTGGGACAGATACGCAGTATTTT. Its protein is CASSQKEGGGGTDTQYF.

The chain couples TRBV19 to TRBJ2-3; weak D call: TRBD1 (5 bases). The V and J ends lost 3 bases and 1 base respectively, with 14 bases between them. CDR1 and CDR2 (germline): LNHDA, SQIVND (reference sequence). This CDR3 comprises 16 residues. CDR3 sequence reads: CASSILPEGGTDTQYF. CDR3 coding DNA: TGTGCCAGTAGTATTCTTCCGGAAGGGGGCACAGATACGCAGTATTTT.

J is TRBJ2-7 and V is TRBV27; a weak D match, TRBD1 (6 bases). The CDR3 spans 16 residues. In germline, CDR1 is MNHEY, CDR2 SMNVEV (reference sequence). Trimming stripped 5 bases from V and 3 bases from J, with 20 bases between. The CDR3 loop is CASSDLGQLGIYEQYF. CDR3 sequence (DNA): TGTGCCAGCAGTGACCTCGGACAGCTCGGGATCTACGAGCAGTACTTC.

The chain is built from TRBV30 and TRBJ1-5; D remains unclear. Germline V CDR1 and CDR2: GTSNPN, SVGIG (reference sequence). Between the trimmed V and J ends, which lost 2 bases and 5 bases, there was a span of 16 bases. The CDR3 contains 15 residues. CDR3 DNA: TGTGCCTGGAGTAGAAACTCAGGCGACTATCAGCCCCAGCATTTT. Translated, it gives CAWSRNSGDYQPQHF.